This TCR beta chain was sequenced during a study of sequential checkpoint blockade in melanoma (dated by TCRdb to the late 2010s). About the investigation overall: In a 1:1 randomization, patients received either first-line nivolumab then ipilimumab (arm A) or ipilimumab then nivolumab (arm B). Maintenance nivolumab came after each of the two trial sequences.

Details on this clone: Its antigen target is currently unknown. Base qualities are missing; no much larger clone stands one base away. In the same sample, other DNA sequences code for this CDR3.

TCRbeta CDR3 regions were immunosequenced from genomic DNA with the immunoSEQ Assay. Genomic DNA was amplified by bias-controlled multiplex PCR before high-throughput sequencing. The original pipeline was this. To quantify the absolute abundance of each unique TCRbeta CDR3 region, the sequences were collapsed and filtered. Clonality, defined as 1 minus Pielou's evenness, was calculated using only productive rearrangements. A previously published method was used to identify clones with significantly greater frequencies in on-treatment samples than in baseline samples. The immuneACCESS repertoire file appears here via TCRdb, limited to in-frame rearrangements. These files lack a portion of the clones; in checked studies, under half of the deficit traces to unresolved V genes, and the cause of the others is not known. Clone size and the V and J calls come from that table; the DNA yielded D and trimming. This sample comprises under 15,000 clones, about 68% of them detected only once. Jointly, the top ten make up 20% to 30% of the sample.

This specimen's treatment or condition label, per the study, means: randomized to nivolumab then ipilimumab (arm A) or the reverse (arm B). No trial patient had received prior DNA-damaging chemotherapy. Live CD3+CD8+ cells negative for CD19 and CD56 were sorted from thawed PBMCs on a FACS Aria II flow cytometer. Samples were obtained from patients with melanoma enrolled in CheckMate 064, a randomized, open-label phase II trial of sequential checkpoint blockade. Peripheral blood mononuclear cells were collected by leukapheresis, purified using Ficoll-Paque, and frozen in human serum containing about 10% DMSO. Right after sorting, the blood CD3+CD8+ cells were verified to be >95% pure, and DNA extraction followed. V drops 0 bases and J drops 1 base, leaving 3 bases in between. Per the germline V gene, SGHTA is the CDR1 and FQGNSA is the CDR2. Measured from the cysteine to the phenylalanine, the CDR3 is 13 residues long. Only CDR3 DNA remains: 39 bases, in frame from the first base.

Overall study outcomes, separate from this receptor: Validation of the response-prediction model combining TCR metrics and mutation burden is needed in larger, independent patient cohorts.

Recombination linked TRBV7-2 to TRBJ1-1; no D gene call is confident. The sequencing used CD8+ T cells sorted from blood (inferred from file names), collected from a patient given nivolumab and ipilimumab in sequence. This receptor was identified in a human donor with melanoma. The nucleotide sequence reads as follows: TGTGCCAGCAGCTTAGCCCAGAACACTGAAGCTTTCTTT. Translation gives CASSLAQNTEAFF.